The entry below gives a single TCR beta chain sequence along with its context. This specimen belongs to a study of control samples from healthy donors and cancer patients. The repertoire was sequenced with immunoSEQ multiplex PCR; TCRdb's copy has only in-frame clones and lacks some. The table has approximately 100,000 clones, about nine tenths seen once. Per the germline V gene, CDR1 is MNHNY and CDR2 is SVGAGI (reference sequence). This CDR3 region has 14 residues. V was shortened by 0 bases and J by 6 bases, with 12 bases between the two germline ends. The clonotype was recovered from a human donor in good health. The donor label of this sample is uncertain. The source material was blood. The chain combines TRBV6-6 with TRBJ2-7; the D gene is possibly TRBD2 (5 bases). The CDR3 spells CASSYSSKSGEQYF. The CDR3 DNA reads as TGTGCCAGCAGTTACTCCTCCAAGAGCGGCGAGCAGTACTTC.